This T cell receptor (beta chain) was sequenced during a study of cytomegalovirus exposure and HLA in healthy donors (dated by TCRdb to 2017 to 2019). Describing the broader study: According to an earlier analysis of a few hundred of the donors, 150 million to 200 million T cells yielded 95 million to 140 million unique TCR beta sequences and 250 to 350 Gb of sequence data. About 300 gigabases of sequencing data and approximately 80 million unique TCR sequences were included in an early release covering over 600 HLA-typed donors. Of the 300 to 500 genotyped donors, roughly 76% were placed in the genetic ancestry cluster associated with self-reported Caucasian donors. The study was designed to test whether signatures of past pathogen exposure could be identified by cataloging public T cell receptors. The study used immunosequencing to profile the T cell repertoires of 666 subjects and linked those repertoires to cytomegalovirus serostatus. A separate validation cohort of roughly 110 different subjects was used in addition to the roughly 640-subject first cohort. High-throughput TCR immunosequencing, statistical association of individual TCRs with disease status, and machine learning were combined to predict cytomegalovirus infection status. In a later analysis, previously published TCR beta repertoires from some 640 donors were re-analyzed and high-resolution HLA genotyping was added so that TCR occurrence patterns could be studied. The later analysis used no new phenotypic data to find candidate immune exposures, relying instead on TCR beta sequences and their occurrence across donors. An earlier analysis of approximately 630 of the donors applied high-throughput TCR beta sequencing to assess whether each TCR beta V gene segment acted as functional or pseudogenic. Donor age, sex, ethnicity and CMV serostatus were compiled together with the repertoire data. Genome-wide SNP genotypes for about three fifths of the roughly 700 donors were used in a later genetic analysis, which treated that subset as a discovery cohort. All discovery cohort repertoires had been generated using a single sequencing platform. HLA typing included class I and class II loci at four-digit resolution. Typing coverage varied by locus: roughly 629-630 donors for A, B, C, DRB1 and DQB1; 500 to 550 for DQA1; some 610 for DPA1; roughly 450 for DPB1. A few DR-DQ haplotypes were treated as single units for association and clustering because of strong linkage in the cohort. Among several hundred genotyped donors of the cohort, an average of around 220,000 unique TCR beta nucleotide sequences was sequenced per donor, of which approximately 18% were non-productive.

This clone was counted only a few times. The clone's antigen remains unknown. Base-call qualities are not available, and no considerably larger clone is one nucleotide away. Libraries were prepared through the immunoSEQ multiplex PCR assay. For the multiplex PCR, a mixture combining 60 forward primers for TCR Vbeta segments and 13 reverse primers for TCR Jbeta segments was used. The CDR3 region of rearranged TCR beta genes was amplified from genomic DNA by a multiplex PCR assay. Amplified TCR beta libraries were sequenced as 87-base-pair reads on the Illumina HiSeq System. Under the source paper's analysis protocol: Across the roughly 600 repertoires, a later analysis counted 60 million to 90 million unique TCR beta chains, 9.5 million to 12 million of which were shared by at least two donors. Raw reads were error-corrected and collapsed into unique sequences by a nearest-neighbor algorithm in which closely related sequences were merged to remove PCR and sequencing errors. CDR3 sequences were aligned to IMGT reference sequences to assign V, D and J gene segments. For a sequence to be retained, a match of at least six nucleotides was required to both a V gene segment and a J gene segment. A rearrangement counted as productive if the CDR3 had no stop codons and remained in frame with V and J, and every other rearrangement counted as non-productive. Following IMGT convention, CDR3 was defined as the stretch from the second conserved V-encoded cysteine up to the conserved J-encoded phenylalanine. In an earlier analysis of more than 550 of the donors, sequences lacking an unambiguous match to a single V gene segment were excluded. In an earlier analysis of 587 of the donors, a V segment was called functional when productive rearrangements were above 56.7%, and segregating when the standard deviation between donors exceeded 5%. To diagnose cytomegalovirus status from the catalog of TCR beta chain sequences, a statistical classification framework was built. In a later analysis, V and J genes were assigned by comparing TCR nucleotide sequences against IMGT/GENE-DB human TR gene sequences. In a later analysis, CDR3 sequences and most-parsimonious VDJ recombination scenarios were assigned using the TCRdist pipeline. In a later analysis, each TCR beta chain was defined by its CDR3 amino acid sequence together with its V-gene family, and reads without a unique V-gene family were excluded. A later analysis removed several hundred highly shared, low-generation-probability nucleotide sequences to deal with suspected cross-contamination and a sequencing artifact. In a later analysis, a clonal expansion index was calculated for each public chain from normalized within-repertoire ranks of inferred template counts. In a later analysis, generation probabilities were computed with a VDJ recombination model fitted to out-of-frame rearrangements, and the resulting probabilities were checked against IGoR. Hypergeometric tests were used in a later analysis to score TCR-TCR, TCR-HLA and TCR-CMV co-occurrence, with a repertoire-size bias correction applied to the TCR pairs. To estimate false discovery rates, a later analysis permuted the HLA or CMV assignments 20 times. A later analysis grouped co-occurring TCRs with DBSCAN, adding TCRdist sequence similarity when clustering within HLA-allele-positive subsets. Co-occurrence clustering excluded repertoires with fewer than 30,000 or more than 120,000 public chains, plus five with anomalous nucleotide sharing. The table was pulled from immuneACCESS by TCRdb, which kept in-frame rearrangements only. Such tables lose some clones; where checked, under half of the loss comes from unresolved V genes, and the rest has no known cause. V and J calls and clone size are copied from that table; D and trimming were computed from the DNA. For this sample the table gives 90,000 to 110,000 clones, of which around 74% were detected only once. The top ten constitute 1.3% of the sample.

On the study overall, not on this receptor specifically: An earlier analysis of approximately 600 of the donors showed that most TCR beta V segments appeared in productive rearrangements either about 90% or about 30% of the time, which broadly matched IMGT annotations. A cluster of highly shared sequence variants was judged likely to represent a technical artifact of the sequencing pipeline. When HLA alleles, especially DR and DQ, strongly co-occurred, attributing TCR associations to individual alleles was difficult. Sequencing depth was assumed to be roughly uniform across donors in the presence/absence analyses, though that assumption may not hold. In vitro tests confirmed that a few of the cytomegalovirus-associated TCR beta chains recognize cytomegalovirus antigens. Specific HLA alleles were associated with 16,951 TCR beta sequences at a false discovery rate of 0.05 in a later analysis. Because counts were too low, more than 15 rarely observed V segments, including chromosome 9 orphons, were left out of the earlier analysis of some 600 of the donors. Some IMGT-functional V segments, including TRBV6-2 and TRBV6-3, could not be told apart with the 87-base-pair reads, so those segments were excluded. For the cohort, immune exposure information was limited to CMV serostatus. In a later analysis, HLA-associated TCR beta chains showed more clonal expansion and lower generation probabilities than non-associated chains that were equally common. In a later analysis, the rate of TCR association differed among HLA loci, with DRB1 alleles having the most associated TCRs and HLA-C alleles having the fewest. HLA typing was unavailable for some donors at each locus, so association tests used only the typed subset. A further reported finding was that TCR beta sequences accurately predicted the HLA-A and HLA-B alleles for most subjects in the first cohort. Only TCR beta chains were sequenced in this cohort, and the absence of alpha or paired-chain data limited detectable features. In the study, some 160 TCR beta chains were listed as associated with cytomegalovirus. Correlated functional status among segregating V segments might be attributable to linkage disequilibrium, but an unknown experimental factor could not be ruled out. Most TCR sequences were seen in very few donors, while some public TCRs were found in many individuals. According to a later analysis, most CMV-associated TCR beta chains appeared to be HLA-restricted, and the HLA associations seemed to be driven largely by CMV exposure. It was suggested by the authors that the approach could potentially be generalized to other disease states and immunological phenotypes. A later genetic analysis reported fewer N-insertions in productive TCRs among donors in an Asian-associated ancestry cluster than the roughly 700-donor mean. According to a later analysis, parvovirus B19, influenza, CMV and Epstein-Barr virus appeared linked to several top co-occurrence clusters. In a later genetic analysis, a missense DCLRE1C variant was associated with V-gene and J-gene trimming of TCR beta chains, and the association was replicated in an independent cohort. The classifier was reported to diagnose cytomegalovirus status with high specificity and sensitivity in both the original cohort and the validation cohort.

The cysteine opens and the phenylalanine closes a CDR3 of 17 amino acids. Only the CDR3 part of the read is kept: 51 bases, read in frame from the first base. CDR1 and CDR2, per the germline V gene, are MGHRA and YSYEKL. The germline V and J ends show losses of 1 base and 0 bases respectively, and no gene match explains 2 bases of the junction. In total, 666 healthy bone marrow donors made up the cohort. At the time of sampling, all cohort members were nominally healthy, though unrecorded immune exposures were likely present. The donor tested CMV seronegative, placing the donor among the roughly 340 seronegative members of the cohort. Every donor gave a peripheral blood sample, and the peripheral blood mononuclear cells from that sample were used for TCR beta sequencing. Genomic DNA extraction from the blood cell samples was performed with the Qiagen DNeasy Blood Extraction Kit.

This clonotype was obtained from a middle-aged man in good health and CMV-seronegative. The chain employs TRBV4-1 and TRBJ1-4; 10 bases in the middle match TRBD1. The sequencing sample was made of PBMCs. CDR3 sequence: CASSQGDRGATNEKLFF. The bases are TGCGCCAGCAGCCAAGGGGACAGGGGTGCAACTAATGAAAAACTGTTTTTT.